This T cell receptor beta chain was profiled in a study of blood T cell repertoires in COVID-19. Study in general: T cells, B-cell-depleted T cells, or PBMCs supplied cDNA or gDNA.

Sequencing used immunoSEQ multiplex PCR; TCRdb keeps in-frame clones, though not all of them. Seen here are some 70,000 clones, approximately 80% observed once, and the top ten hold approximately 10%. The CDR3 is 16 amino acids. Germline V CDR1 and CDR2: KGHSH, LQKENI. With V trimmed by 3 bases and J by 6 bases, 9 bases remained unmatched. The TCR originated in a woman between 45 and 65 years old with acute or convalescent COVID-19. The sample taken for sequencing was peripheral blood. The chain has TRBV18 and TRBJ2-3; 10 bases agree with TRBD2. The CDR3 DNA follows: TGTGCCAGCTCACCCCTAGCGGGAGCCGCCGGGGATACGCAGTATTTT. As protein: CASSPLAGAAGDTQYF.